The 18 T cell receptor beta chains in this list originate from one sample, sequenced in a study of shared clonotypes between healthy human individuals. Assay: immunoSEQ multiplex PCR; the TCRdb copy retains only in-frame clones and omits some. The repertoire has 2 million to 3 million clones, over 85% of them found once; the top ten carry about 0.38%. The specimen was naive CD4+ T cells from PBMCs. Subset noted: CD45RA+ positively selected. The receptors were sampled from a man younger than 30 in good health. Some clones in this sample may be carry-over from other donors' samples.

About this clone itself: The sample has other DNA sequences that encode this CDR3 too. The CDR3 nucleotides read TGTGCCAGCAGTTCCCCGGGCCGCACAGATACGCAGTATTTT. Translated: CASSSPGRTDTQYF. The rearrangement links TRBV28 to TRBJ2-3; no definite D call. CDR1 is MDHEN, CDR2 SYDVKM, per germline. The CDR3 consists of 14 residues. Trimming removed 4 bases from V and 1 base from J, with 9 bases in between.

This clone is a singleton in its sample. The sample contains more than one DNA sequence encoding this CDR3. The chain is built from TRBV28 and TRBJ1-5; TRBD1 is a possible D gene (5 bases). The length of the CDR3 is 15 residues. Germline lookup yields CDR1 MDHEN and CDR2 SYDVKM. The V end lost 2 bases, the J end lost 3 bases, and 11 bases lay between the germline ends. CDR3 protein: CASSLRAGYNQPQHF. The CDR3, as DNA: TGTGCCAGCAGTTTACGGGCAGGGTACAATCAGCCCCAGCATTTT.

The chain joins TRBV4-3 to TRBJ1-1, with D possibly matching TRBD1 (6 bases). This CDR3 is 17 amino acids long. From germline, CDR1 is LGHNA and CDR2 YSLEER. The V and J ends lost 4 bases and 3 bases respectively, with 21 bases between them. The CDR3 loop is CASSPMPSGAADTEAFF. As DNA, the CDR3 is TGCGCCAGCAGCCCAATGCCGTCAGGGGCGGCCGACACTGAAGCTTTCTTT.

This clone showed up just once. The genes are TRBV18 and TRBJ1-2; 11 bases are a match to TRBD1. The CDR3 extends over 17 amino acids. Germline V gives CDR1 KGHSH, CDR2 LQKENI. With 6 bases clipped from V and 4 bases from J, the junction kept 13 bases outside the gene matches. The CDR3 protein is CASSPGTGGGGAYGYTF. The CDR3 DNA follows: TGTGCCAGCTCGCCCGGGACAGGGGGTGGCGGTGCCTATGGCTACACCTTC.

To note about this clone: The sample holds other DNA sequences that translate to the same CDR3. DNA for the CDR3: TGTGCCAGCAGCGTATTGGGATCAGATACGCAGTATTTT. It codes for CASSVLGSDTQYF. The chain carries TRBV9 and TRBJ2-3; D is unresolved. This CDR3 has 13 amino acids. From germline, CDR1 is SGDLS and CDR2 YYNGEE. V was trimmed by 1 base and J by 4 bases, leaving 7 bases between them.

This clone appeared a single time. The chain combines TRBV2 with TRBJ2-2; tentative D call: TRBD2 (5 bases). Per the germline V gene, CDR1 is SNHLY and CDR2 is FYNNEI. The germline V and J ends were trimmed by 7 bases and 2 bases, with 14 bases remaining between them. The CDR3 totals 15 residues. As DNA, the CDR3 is TGTGCCAGCAATTCTCGAGCGGCAAACACCGGGGAGCTGTTTTTT. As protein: CASNSRAANTGELFF.

The CDR3 is CASSLAWQGNYEQYF. As DNA, the CDR3 is TGCGCCAGCAGCTTGGCGTGGCAGGGGAATTACGAGCAGTACTTC. The chain recombines TRBV5-1 with TRBJ2-7; maybe TRBD1 (6 bases). This CDR3 spans 15 amino acids. V shed 0 bases and J shed 4 bases, with 14 bases lying between them. Germline lookup yields CDR1 SGHRS and CDR2 YFSETQ.

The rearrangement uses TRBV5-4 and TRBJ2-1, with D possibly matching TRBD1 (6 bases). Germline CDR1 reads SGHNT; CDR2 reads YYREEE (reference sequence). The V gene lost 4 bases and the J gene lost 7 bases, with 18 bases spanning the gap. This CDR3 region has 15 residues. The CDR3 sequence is CASSPTRGSGNEQFF. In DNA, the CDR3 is TGTGCCAGCAGCCCAACCAGGGGCTCGGGAAATGAGCAGTTCTTC.

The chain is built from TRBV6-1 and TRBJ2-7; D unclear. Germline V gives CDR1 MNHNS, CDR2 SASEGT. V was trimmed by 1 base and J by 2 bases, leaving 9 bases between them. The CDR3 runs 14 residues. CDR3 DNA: TGTGCCAGCAGTGAAGATCGCTCACCCTACGAGCAGTACTTC. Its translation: CASSEDRSPYEQYF.

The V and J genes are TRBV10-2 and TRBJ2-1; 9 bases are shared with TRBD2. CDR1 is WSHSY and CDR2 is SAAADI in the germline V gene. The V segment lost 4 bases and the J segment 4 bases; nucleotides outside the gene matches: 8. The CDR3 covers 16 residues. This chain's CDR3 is CASSVWREGRYNEQFF. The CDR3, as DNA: TGCGCCAGCAGTGTCTGGCGGGAGGGCCGGTACAATGAGCAGTTCTTC.

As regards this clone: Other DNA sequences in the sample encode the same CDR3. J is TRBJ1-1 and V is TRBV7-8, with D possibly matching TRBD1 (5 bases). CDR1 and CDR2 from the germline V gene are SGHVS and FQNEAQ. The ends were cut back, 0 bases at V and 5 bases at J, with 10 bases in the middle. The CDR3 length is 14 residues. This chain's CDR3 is CASSLAQGGTEAFF. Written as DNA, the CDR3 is TGTGCCAGCAGCTTAGCGCAGGGAGGGACTGAAGCTTTCTTT.

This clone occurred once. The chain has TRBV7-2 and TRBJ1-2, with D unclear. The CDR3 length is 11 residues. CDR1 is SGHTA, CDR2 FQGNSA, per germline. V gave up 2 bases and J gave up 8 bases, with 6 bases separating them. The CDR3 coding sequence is TGTGCCAGCAGCTTACATGACGGCTACACCTTC. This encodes CASSLHDGYTF. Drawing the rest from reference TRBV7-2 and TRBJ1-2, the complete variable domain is GAGVSQSPSNKVTEKGKDVELRCDPISGHTALYWYRQSLGQGLEFLIYFQGNSAPDKSGLPSDRFSAERTGGSVSTLTIQRTQQEDSAVYLCASSLHDGYTFGSGTRLTVV.

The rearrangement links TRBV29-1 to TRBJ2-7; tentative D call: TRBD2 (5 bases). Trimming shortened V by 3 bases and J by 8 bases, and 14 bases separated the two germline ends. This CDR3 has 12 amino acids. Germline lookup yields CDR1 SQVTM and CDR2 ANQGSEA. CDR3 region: CSVDSGTGQQYF. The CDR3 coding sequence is TGCAGCGTTGATTCGGGAACCGGGCAGCAGTACTTC.

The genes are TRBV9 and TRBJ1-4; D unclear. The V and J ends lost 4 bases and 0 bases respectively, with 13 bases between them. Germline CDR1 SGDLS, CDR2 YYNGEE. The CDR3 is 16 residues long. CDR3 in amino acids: CASSLHPQSTNEKLFF. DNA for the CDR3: TGTGCCAGCAGCCTCCATCCACAGTCAACTAATGAAAAACTGTTTTTT.

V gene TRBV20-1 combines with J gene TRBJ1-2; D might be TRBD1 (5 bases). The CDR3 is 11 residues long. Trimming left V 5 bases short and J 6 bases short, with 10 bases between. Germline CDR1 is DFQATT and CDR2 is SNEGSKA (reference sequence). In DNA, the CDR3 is TGCAGTGCTGGGGCAGGGCATGGCTACACCTTC. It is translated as CSAGAGHGYTF.

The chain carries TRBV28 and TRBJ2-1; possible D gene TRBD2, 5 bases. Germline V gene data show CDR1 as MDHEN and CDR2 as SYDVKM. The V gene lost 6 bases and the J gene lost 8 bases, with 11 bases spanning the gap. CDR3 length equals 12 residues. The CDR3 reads CASSVLGYEQFF. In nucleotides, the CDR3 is TGTGCCAGCAGCGTACTAGGGTATGAGCAGTTCTTC.

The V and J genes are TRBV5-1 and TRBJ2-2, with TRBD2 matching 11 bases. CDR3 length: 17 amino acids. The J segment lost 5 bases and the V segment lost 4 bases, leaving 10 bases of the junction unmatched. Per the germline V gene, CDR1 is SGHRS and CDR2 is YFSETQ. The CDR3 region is CASSGGTSGLGTGELFF. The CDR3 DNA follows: TGCGCCAGCAGCGGCGGGACTAGCGGCCTAGGGACCGGGGAGCTGTTTTTT.

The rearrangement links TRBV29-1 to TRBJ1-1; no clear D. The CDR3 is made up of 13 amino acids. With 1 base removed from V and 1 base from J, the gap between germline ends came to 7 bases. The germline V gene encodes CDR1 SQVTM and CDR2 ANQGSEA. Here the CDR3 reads CSVEVMTNTEAFF. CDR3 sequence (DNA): TGCAGCGTTGAAGTAATGACGAACACTGAAGCTTTCTTT.